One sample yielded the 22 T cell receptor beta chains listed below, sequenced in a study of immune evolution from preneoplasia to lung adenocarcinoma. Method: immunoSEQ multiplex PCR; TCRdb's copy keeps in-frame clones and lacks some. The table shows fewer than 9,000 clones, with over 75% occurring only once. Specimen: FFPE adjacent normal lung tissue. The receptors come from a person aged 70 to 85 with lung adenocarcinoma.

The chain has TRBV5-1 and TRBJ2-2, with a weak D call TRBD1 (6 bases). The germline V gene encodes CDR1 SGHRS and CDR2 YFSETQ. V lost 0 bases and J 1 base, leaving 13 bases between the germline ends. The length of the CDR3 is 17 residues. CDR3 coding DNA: TGCGCCAGCAGCTTGGGGCCAGGGGCTCAGAACACCGGGGAGCTGTTTTTT. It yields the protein CASSLGPGAQNTGELFF.

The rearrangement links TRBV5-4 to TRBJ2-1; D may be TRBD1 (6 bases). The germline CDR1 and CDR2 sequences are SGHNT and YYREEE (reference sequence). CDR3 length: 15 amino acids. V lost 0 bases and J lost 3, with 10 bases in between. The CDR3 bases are TGTGCCAGCAGCTTGGGAGGGGGAAACTACAATGAGCAGTTCTTC. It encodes CASSLGGGNYNEQFF. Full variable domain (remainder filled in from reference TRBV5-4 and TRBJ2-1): ETGVTQSPTHLIKTRGQQVTLRCSSQSGHNTVSWYQQALGQGPQFIFQYYREEENGRGNFPPRFSGLQFPNYSSELNVNALELDDSALYLCASSLGGGNYNEQFFGPGTRLTVL.

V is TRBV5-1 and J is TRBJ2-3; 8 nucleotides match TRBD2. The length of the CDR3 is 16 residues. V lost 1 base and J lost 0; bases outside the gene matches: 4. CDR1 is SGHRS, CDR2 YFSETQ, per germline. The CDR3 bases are TGCGCCAGCAGCTTGTGGGGCGGGGGGAGCACAGATACGCAGTATTTT. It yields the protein CASSLWGGGSTDTQYF. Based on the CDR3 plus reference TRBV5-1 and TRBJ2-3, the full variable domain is KAGVTQTPRYLIKTRGQQVTLSCSPISGHRSVSWYQQTPGQGLQFLFEYFSETQRNKGNFPGRFSGRQFSNSRSEMNVSTLELGDSALYLCASSLWGGGSTDTQYFGPGTRLTVL.

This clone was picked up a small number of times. The CDR3 bases are TGTGCCAGTAGTCCTCTCGCCGGACAGGGTGGTTACACCTTC. This sequence encodes CASSPLAGQGGYTF. The chain combines TRBV19 with TRBJ1-2, with TRBD1 matching over 8 bases. CDR1 is LNHDA and CDR2 is SQIVND in the germline V gene (reference sequence). J lost 11 bases, V lost 5 bases, and 13 bases had no gene match. This CDR3 comprises 14 residues.

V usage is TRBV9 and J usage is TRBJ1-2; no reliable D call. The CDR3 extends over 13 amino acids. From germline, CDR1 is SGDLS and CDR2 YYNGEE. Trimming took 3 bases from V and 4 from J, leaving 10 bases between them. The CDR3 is CASSGRVIYGYTF. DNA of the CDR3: TGTGCCAGCAGCGGGCGGGTGATCTATGGCTACACCTTC.

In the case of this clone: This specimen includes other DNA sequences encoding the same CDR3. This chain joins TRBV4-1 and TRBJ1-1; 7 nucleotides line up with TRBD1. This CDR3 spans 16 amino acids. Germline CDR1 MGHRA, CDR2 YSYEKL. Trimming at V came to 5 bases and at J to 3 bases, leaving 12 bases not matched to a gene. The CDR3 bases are TGCGCCAGCAGCGTTCGCGAAAGGGGGCTTGACACTGAAGCTTTCTTT. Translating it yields CASSVRERGLDTEAFF.

The CDR3 protein is CASSLGNRGQGKNIQYF. CDR3 bases: TGTGCCAGCAGCTTGGGGAACAGGGGGCAGGGCAAAAACATTCAGTACTTC. The chain couples TRBV11-1 to TRBJ2-4; 9 bases are a match to TRBD1. Per germline, CDR1 SGHAT and CDR2 FQDESV (reference sequence). V lost 3 bases to trimming and J lost 3 bases; unmatched junction nucleotides: 9. The length of the CDR3 is 17 residues.

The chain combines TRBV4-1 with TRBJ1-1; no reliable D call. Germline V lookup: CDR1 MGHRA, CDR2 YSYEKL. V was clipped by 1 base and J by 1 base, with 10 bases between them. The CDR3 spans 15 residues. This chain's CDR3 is CASSQGRQSNTEAFF. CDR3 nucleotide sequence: TGCGCCAGCAGCCAAGGGAGGCAGTCGAACACTGAAGCTTTCTTT.

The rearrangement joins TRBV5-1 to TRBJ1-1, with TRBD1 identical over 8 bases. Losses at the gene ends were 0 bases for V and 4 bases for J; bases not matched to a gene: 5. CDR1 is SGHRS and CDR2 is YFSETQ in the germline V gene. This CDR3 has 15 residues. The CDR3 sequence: CASSLGDRPSTEAFF. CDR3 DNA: TGCGCCAGCAGCTTGGGGGACAGGCCTTCCACTGAAGCTTTCTTT.

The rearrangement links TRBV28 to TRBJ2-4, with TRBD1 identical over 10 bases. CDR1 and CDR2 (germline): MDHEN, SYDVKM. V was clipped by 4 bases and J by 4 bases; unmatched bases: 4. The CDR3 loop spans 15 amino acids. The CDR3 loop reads CASSSGQGTKNIQYF. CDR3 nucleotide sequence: TGTGCCAGCAGTTCGGGACAGGGGACGAAAAACATTCAGTACTTC. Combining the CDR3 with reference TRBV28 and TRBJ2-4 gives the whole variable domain DVKVTQSSRYLVKRTGEKVFLECVQDMDHENMFWYRQDPGLGLRLIYFSYDVKMKEKGDIPEGYSVSREKKERFSLILESASTNQTSMYLCASSSGQGTKNIQYFGAGTRLSVL.

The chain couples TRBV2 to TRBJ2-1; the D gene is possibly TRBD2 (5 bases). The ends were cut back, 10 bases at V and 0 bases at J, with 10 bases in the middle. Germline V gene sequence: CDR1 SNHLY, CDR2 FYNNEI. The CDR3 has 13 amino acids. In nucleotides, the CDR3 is TGTGCCACCCAGGAGGCCTCCTACAATGAGCAGTTCTTC. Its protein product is CATQEASYNEQFF.

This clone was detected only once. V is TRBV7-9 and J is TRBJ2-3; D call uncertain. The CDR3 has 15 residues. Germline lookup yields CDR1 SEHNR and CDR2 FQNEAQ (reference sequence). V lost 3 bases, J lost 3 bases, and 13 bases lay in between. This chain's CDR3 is CASSFAGSRTDTQYF. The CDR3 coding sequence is TGTGCCAGCAGCTTCGCAGGTTCCAGAACAGATACGCAGTATTTT.

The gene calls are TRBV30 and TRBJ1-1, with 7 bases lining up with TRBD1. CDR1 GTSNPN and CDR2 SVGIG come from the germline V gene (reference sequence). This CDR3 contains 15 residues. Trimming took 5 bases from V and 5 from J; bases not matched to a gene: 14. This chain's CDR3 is CAWEGKTGIQTEAFF. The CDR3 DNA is TGTGCCTGGGAGGGCAAGACAGGGATACAGACTGAAGCTTTCTTT.

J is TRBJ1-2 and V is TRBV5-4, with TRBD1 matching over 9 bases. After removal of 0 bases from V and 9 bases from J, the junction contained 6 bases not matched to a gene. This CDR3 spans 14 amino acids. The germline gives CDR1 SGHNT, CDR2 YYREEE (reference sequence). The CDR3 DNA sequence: TGTGCCAGCAGCTTGGTCGGGACAGGGTACAGCTACACCTTC. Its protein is CASSLVGTGYSYTF.

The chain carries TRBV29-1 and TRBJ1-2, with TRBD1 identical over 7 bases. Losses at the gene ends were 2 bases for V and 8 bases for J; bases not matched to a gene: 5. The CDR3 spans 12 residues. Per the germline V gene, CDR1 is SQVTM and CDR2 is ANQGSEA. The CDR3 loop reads CSVENRGWGYTF. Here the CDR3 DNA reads TGCAGCGTTGAAAACAGGGGCTGGGGCTACACCTTC.

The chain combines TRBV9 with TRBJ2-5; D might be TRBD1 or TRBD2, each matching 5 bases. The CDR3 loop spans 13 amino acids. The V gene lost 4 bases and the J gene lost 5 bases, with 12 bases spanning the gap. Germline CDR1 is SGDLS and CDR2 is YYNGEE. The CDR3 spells CASSSRGRETQYF. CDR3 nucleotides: TGTGCCAGCAGCTCGAGGGGCAGGGAGACCCAGTACTTC.

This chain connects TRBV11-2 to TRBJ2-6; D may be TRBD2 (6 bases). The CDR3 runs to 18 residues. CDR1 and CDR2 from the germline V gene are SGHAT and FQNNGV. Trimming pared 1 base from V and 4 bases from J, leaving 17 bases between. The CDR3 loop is CASSLVSSGWSGANVLTF. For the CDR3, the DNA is TGTGCCAGCAGCTTAGTATCGAGCGGGTGGAGCGGGGCCAACGTCCTGACTTTC.

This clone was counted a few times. The CDR3 protein is CASSLRGEQFF. For the CDR3, the DNA is TGCGCCAGCAGCTTACGAGGTGAGCAGTTCTTC. The chain recombines TRBV5-1 with TRBJ2-1; no clear D. This CDR3 has 11 residues. Trimming stripped 2 bases from V and 9 bases from J, with 6 bases between. The V gene's germline CDR1 is SGHRS and CDR2 YFSETQ.

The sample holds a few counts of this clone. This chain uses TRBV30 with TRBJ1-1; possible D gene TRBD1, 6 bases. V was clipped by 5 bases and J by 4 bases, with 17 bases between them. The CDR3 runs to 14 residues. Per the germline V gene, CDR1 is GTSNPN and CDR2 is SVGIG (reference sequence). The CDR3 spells CAWDQQGGGTEAFF. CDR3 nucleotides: TGTGCCTGGGATCAACAGGGCGGGGGCACTGAAGCTTTCTTT.

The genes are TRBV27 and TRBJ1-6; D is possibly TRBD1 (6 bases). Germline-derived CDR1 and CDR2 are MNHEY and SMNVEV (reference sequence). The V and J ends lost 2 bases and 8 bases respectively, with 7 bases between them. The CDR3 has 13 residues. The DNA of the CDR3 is TGTGCCAGCAGTTTAAGGGGGGATTCACCCCTCCACTTT. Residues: CASSLRGDSPLHF.

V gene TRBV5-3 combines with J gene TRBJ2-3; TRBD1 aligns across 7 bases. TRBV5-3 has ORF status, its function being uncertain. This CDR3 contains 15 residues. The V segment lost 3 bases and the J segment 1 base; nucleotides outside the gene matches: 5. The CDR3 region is CARSSGQWGTDTQYF. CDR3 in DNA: TGTGCCAGAAGCTCGGGACAGTGGGGCACAGATACGCAGTATTTT.

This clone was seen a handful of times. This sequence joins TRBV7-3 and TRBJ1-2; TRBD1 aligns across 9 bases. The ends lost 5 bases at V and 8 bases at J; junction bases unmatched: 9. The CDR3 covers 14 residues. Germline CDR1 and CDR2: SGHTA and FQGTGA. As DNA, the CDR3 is TGTGCCAGCAGCCCCGGGACAGGGAATGTAGGCTACACCTTC. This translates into CASSPGTGNVGYTF.